The 5 T cell receptor beta chains in this list originate from one sample, sequenced in a study of OX40 agonist ivuxolimab in advanced cancers. Repertoires were generated with immunoSEQ multiplex PCR, while TCRdb's copy carries only in-frame clones and drops some. The sample contains 20,000 to 30,000 clones, 83% of which appear only once. Sequencing used CD4+ or CD8+ T cells sorted from blood, obtained in a trial of the OX40 agonist ivuxolimab. Receptor source: an adult with an advanced solid tumor such as melanoma, head and neck, liver or kidney cancer.

This clone was detected once. V is TRBV15 and J is TRBJ2-1, with 9 bases that match TRBD1. CDR1 LNHNV and CDR2 YYDKDF come from the germline V gene (reference sequence). V lost 3 bases to trimming and J lost 2 bases; unmatched junction nucleotides: 17. CDR3 size: 20 residues. The CDR3: CATSRTNRPRDRDPYNEQFF. The CDR3 nucleotides are TGTGCCACCAGCAGGACCAATAGACCTCGGGACAGGGATCCCTACAATGAGCAGTTCTTC.

This chain connects TRBV5-6 to TRBJ1-1; D is uncertain. CDR3 size: 11 residues. Trimming cost V 1 base and J 7 bases, with 5 bases left between them. Looked up from germline, CDR1 is SGHDT and CDR2 is YYEEEE. In DNA form, the CDR3 reads TGTGCCAGCAGCTTGTCCAGTGAAGCTTTCTTT. It encodes CASSLSSEAFF.

V usage is TRBV5-6 and J usage is TRBJ2-1, with 7 bases identical to TRBD2. Germline V gives CDR1 SGHDT, CDR2 YYEEEE. The CDR3 runs to 15 residues. V was clipped by 2 bases and J by 5 bases; unmatched bases: 7. The CDR3 bases are TGTGCCAGCAGCTTAGGGCGGGGGTACGACAATGAGCAGTTCTTC. Translating gives CASSLGRGYDNEQFF.

This chain connects TRBV7-9 to TRBJ2-6; 8 nucleotides match TRBD1. This CDR3 region has 18 residues. V trimming: 1 base; J trimming: 0 bases; junction bases outside the gene matches: 5. Looked up from germline, CDR1 is SEHNR and CDR2 is FQNEAQ (reference sequence). The CDR3 DNA sequence: TGTGCCAGCAGCTTAGGACAGGGGCTGAGCTCTGGGGCCAACGTCCTGACTTTC. Translated: CASSLGQGLSSGANVLTF.

This chain joins TRBV9 and TRBJ2-7; D may match TRBD1 or TRBD2 (6 bases each). Deletions cut 0 bases from V and 1 base from J, with 11 bases between. Germline values: CDR1 SGDLS, CDR2 YYNGEE. The CDR3 covers 15 residues. Here the CDR3 reads CASSVEGGRSYEQYF. The CDR3 DNA reads as TGTGCCAGCAGCGTAGAAGGGGGGAGGTCCTACGAGCAGTACTTC.